Given below is one T cell receptor (beta chain) in context. Its target is unknown. The data derive from a study of OX40 agonist ivuxolimab in advanced cancers. The overall study: Ivuxolimab is a fully human IgG2 antibody that activates OX40 (CD134). Eligibility rules accepted prior anti-PD-1, anti-PD-L1 or anti-CTLA-4 therapy, and 40% to 50% had some. Among those enrolled, mean age was 60 years (range about 23 to 85) and approximately 80% were male. General study findings and limits: The specificity for antigen of the expanded peripheral T cells was not determined.

Assay: immunoSEQ multiplex PCR; the TCRdb copy retains only in-frame clones and omits some. In the table there are around 10,000 clones, 70% to 80% of which are singletons. Unmatched junction bases numbered 2, after V lost 4 bases and J lost 8 bases. CDR3 length: 11 residues. Germline values: CDR1 SQVTM, CDR2 ANQGSEA. The sample here was CD4+ or CD8+ T cells sorted from blood, taken in a trial of the OX40 agonist ivuxolimab. V is TRBV29-1 and J is TRBJ2-1, with 7 bases aligning to TRBD2. The source of this sequence is an adult with an advanced solid tumor such as melanoma, head and neck, liver or kidney cancer. CDR3 amino acids: CSVGSGDEQFF. CDR3 nucleotides: TGCAGCGTTGGCAGCGGGGATGAGCAGTTCTTC.